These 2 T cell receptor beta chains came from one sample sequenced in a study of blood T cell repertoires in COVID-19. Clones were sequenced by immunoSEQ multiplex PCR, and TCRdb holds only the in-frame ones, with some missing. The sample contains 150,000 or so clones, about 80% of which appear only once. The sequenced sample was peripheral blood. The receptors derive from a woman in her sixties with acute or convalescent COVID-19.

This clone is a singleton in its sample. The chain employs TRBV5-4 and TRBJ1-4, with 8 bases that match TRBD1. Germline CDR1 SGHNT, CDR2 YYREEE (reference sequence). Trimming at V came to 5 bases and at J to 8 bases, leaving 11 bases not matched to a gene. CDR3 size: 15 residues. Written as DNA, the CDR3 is TGTGCCAGCAGGCCCGGGACAGGCGTTAACGAAAAACTGTTTTTT. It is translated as CASRPGTGVNEKLFF. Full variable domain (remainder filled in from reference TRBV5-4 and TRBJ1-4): ETGVTQSPTHLIKTRGQQVTLRCSSQSGHNTVSWYQQALGQGPQFIFQYYREEENGRGNFPPRFSGLQFPNYSSELNVNALELDDSALYLCASRPGTGVNEKLFFGSGTQLSVL.

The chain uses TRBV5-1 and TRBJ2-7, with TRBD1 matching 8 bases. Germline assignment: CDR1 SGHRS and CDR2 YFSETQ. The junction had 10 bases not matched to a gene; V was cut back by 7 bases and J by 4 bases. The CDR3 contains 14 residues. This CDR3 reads CASGRIGQGYEQYF. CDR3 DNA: TGCGCCAGCGGCCGTATCGGACAGGGATACGAGCAGTACTTC. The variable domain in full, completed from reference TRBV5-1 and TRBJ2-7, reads KAGVTQTPRYLIKTRGQQVTLSCSPISGHRSVSWYQQTPGQGLQFLFEYFSETQRNKGNFPGRFSGRQFSNSRSEMNVSTLELGDSALYLCASGRIGQGYEQYFGPGTRLTVT.